This TCR beta chain was documented in a study of blood T cell repertoires in COVID-19. Study at large: Sites in the United States, Italy and Spain provided acute and convalescent COVID-19 samples. In each case, the material was cDNA or gDNA derived from T cells, B-cell-depleted T cells, or PBMCs.

As to this clone: At the DNA level, this CDR3 is encoded by other sequences in the same sample as well.

Germline loops: CDR1 LNHNV, CDR2 YYDKDF (reference sequence). V was shortened by 0 bases and J by 4 bases, with 9 bases between the two germline ends. The CDR3 spans 14 residues. In the authors' workflow: Counts of nucleated cells, estimated from reference gene primer amplification, were obtained. Here immunoSEQ multiplex PCR was the method, and the copy in TCRdb shows in-frame clones only, minus some. D and trimming were read from the DNA, whereas the V and J calls and clone size are those reported in that table. The table lists roughly 440,000 clones, around 88% of them singletons. In Seattle, patients joined the study during active infection and were tracked longitudinally.

This sequence was found in a woman aged 50 to 65 with COVID-19, enrolled during active disease. The chain uses TRBV15 and TRBJ1-2, with no clear D. Sequencing input: peripheral blood. CDR3 region: CATSRDRAGYGYTF. The CDR3 region has the DNA TGTGCCACCAGCAGAGATCGGGCGGGCTATGGCTACACCTTC.